A single sample gave rise to the 32 T cell receptor beta chains below, sequenced in a study of neurological immune-mediated disorders. Via MiXCR, TCRdb re-called the 5' RACE reads, giving one row per CDR3 protein. This table has tens of thousands of distinct CDR3 sequences, 3% to 3.5% appearing once. The time point was: longitudinal time-point 1 (baseline). Sequencing input: PBMCs. The receptors originated from a woman aged 55-70 years with multiple sclerosis.

This clonotype appeared many times. This chain connects TRBV11-3 to TRBJ2-3; 11 positions match TRBD2. J lost 3 bases, V lost 5 bases, and 7 bases had no gene match. CDR3 length equals 16 residues. CDR1 is SGHNT, CDR2 YENEEA, per germline. Here the CDR3 DNA reads TGTGCCAGCAGCAAGTCTAGCGGGGGGACTACAGATACGCAGTATTTT. This sequence encodes CASSKSSGGTTDTQYF.

This clonotype appeared many times. The chain combines TRBV5-5 with TRBJ1-1; D is possibly TRBD1 (5 bases). This CDR3 contains 15 residues. Trimming removed 3 bases at V and 5 bases at J, with 17 bases between. Looked up from germline, CDR1 is SGHKS and CDR2 is YYEKEE (reference sequence). CDR3 bases: TGTGCCAGCAGCTCTGCTGGGCTCTGGGGGACTGAAGCTTTCTTT. Translation gives CASSSAGLWGTEAFF.

This clonotype was recorded at least ten times. V gene TRBV6-5 combines with J gene TRBJ2-7; a weak D match, TRBD2 (6 bases). Trimming removed 0 bases from V and 0 bases from J, with 12 bases in between. The germline CDR1 and CDR2 sequences are MNHEY and SVGAGI. This CDR3 has 16 amino acids. The CDR3 region is CASSYSVGGLSYEQYF. CDR3 sequence (DNA): TGTGCCAGCAGTTACTCGGTGGGGGGACTCTCCTACGAGCAGTACTTC.

This clonotype was detected ten times or more. The J gene is TRBJ1-2, the V gene TRBV7-9; TRBD1 is a possible D gene (6 bases). V was trimmed by 0 bases and J by 2 bases, leaving 13 bases between them. Germline loops: CDR1 SEHNR, CDR2 FQNEAQ (reference sequence). CDR3 length: 16 amino acids. Here the CDR3 reads CASSLAPWTVNYGYTF. The CDR3 DNA is TGTGCCAGCAGCTTAGCGCCTTGGACAGTCAACTATGGCTACACCTTC.

This clonotype was recorded at least ten times. The V call is TRBV20-1, the J call TRBJ1-1; D not resolved. The CDR3 loop spans 11 amino acids. V gave up 6 bases and J gave up 5 bases, with 10 bases separating them. In germline, CDR1 is DFQATT, CDR2 SNEGSKA (reference sequence). CDR3 sequence reads: CSAPRGTEAFF. The CDR3 DNA is TGCAGTGCACCTCGAGGTACTGAAGCTTTCTTT.

At least ten counts were recorded for this clonotype. This chain joins TRBV12-3 or TRBV12-4 and TRBJ1-5; 7 bases fit TRBD1. The CDR3 extends over 14 amino acids. The V gene end was trimmed by 7 bases and the J gene end by 6 bases; junction bases not matched to a gene: 9. CDR3 sequence reads: CASTRTGRSQPQHF. In nucleotides, the CDR3 is TGTGCCAGCACCAGGACAGGCCGCAGTCAGCCCCAGCATTTT.

The table lists this clonotype with many counts. The chain is built from TRBV3-1 and TRBJ2-1; 9 bases line up with TRBD2. The V segment lost 1 base and the J segment 5 bases; nucleotides outside the gene matches: 6. The germline V gene has CDR1 LGHDT and CDR2 YNNKEL (reference sequence). This CDR3 region has 16 residues. This CDR3 reads CASSQGGGGDDNEQFF. The CDR3, as DNA: TGTGCCAGCAGCCAAGGGGGCGGGGGGGACGACAATGAGCAGTTCTTC.

This clonotype was detected many times. V and J are TRBV6-5 and TRBJ1-2; D is possibly TRBD1 (6 bases). The CDR3 has 15 amino acids. Trimming took off 7 bases at V and 2 bases at J, with 17 bases between the two ends. Germline loops: CDR1 MNHEY, CDR2 SVGAGI. CDR3 DNA sequence: TGTGCCAGCACCGCAGGGGACCCAGACAACTATGGCTACACCTTC. Translation gives CASTAGDPDNYGYTF.

This clonotype was seen at least ten times. The chain links TRBV6-5 to TRBJ1-1; no firm D call. Germline values: CDR1 MNHEY, CDR2 SVGAGI. V shed 7 bases and J shed 1 base, with 13 bases lying between them. This CDR3 spans 14 amino acids. The CDR3 here is CASTPIGRNTEAFF. CDR3 bases: TGTGCCAGCACCCCTATAGGGCGGAACACTGAAGCTTTCTTT.

The table lists this clonotype with many counts. The chain has TRBV7-2 and TRBJ1-2; TRBD1 matches 7 bases. Looked up from germline, CDR1 is SGHTA and CDR2 is FQGNSA. This CDR3 has 13 residues. J gave up 8 bases and V 6 bases, and 9 bases lay outside the gene matches. The CDR3 bases are TGTGCCAGCAGTTTCGACAGGGACTTCGGCTACACCTTC. Its translation: CASSFDRDFGYTF.

This clonotype was seen many times. J is TRBJ2-3 and V is TRBV19; TRBD2 aligns across 7 bases. This CDR3 has 15 amino acids. CDR1 and CDR2 from the germline V gene are LNHDA and SQIVND (reference sequence). J lost 4 bases, V lost 1 base, and 5 bases had no gene match. CDR3 region: CASSIVGGSADTQYF. The DNA of the CDR3 is TGTGCCAGTAGTATAGTGGGAGGGTCGGCAGATACGCAGTATTTT.

Regarding this clonotype: A much larger clone sits a single nucleotide away, making a read error possible. The J gene is TRBJ1-3, the V gene TRBV5-1; no definite D call. The V and J ends lost 0 bases and 10 bases respectively, with 20 bases between them. This CDR3 region has 16 residues. Germline V gives CDR1 SGHRS, CDR2 YFSETQ. The CDR3 coding sequence is TGCGCCAGCAGCTTGGAGGCCTCCGGGCGGGCAAAAACCATATATTTT. Its translation is CASSLEASGRAKTIYF.

The chain couples TRBV20-1 to TRBJ2-1; 9 bases are a match to TRBD2. V was clipped by 2 bases and J by 5 bases; unmatched bases: 7. CDR3 size: 15 residues. CDR1 and CDR2 from the germline V gene are DFQATT and SNEGSKA (reference sequence). The CDR3 here is CSARYGGGAHNEQFF. The CDR3, as DNA: TGCAGTGCTAGATATGGCGGGGGGGCACACAATGAGCAGTTCTTC.

Ten or more counts support this clonotype. J is TRBJ2-1 and V is TRBV29-1, with D perhaps TRBD1 or TRBD2 (6 bases each). The V end lost 5 bases, the J end lost 4 bases, and 15 bases lay between the germline ends. The CDR3 covers 14 residues. Germline V CDR1 and CDR2: SQVTM, ANQGSEA. The DNA for the CDR3 is TGCAGCGTTAACCCGGGGGCAATATACAATGAGCAGTTCTTC. Protein: CSVNPGAIYNEQFF.

This clonotype was counted ten times or more. The J gene is TRBJ2-3, the V gene TRBV19; no clear D. CDR1 is LNHDA and CDR2 is SQIVND in the germline V gene (reference sequence). This CDR3 has 13 amino acids. Trimming removed 3 bases from V and 5 bases from J, with 9 bases in between. In DNA form, the CDR3 reads TGTGCCAGTAGTATTGGCTTGAGAGATACGCAGTATTTT. Translation gives CASSIGLRDTQYF.

This clonotype was counted ten times or more. This chain joins TRBV7-9 and TRBJ2-4; D could derive from TRBD1 or TRBD2 (5 bases each). Per the germline V gene, CDR1 is SEHNR and CDR2 is FQNEAQ (reference sequence). V was shortened by 0 bases and J by 4 bases, with 10 bases between the two germline ends. The CDR3 has 15 residues. CDR3 DNA: TGTGCCAGCAGCTTAGCCGGGGCCCTTAAAAACATTCAGTACTTC. Translated, it gives CASSLAGALKNIQYF.

This clonotype was recorded at least ten times. The chain links TRBV5-1 to TRBJ1-3; D is undetermined. Trimming shortened V by 4 bases and J by 0 bases, and 8 bases separated the two germline ends. CDR3 length equals 14 residues. Germline V gives CDR1 SGHRS, CDR2 YFSETQ. CDR3 nucleotide sequence: TGCGCCAGCAGCCCCTCGGGCTCTGGAAACACCATATATTTT. Its protein product is CASSPSGSGNTIYF.

This clonotype was picked up many times. The V and J genes are TRBV5-1 and TRBJ1-1, with D possibly matching TRBD1 (6 bases). This CDR3 has 14 amino acids. Trimming cost V 4 bases and J 0 bases, with 10 bases left between them. CDR1 and CDR2 from the germline V gene are SGHRS and YFSETQ. The CDR3 reads CASSLTGMNTEAFF. In DNA, the CDR3 is TGCGCCAGCAGCCTGACAGGCATGAACACTGAAGCTTTCTTT.

In its sample, this clonotype was seen many times. The gene calls are TRBV7-9 and TRBJ2-1; tentatively, D is TRBD1 (5 bases). V gave up 1 base and J gave up 6 bases, with 19 bases separating them. Germline V lookup: CDR1 SEHNR, CDR2 FQNEAQ (reference sequence). There are 17 residues in the CDR3. The CDR3 sequence is CASSLGQGPFLGNEQFF. CDR3 sequence (DNA): TGTGCCAGCAGCTTAGGTCAGGGCCCCTTCCTAGGCAATGAGCAGTTCTTC.

The J gene is TRBJ2-7, the V gene TRBV4-2; D might be TRBD1 or TRBD2, each matching 5 bases. In germline, CDR1 is LGHNA, CDR2 YNFKEQ. V lost 6 bases and J 3 bases, leaving 21 bases between the germline ends. The CDR3 totals 16 residues. CDR3 nucleotide sequence: TGTGCCAGCAGACAACGGACGAGGGACGACGACTACGAGCAGTACTTC. Amino acid sequence: CASRQRTRDDDYEQYF.

In its sample, this clonotype was seen many times. The chain is built from TRBV15 and TRBJ2-1; no definite D call. The CDR3 length is 12 residues. Trimming shortened V by 2 bases and J by 4 bases, and 3 bases separated the two germline ends. Germline assignment: CDR1 LNHNV and CDR2 YYDKDF (reference sequence). The CDR3 coding sequence is TGTGCCACCAGCAGAACTTACAATGAGCAGTTCTTC. Amino acid sequence: CATSRTYNEQFF.

In its sample, this clonotype was seen many times. The genes are TRBV20-1 and TRBJ2-1; 7 bases match TRBD1. This CDR3 contains 11 residues. V lost 5 bases, J lost 14 bases, and 9 bases stayed unmatched. CDR1 is DFQATT, CDR2 SNEGSKA, per germline (reference sequence). CDR3 DNA: TGCAGTGCTTCCGACAGGGTAGAAAAGTTCTTC. It specifies CSASDRVEKFF.

J is TRBJ2-3 and V is TRBV20-1; possibly TRBD2 for D (6 bases). The V end lost 0 bases, the J end lost 6 bases, and 10 bases lay between the germline ends. Germline-derived CDR1 and CDR2 are DFQATT and SNEGSKA (reference sequence). The CDR3 has 13 residues. CDR3 coding DNA: TGCAGTGCTAGAGACGGGGGAGGTGATACGCAGTATTTT. Protein: CSARDGGGDTQYF.

This clonotype was seen many times. The CDR3 DNA sequence: TGTGCCAGCAGTGAGGGACAGGGGAGGTACGAGCAGTACTTC. It encodes CASSEGQGRYEQYF. The chain recombines TRBV6-5 with TRBJ2-7, with 10 bases matching TRBD1. The length of the CDR3 is 14 residues. Germline loops: CDR1 MNHEY, CDR2 SVGAGI. Trimming cost V 5 bases and J 4 bases; bases outside gene matches: 5.

This clonotype was seen repeatedly, ten times or more. The V call is TRBV5-1, the J call TRBJ2-6; D might be TRBD1 (5 bases). V lost 3 bases to trimming and J lost 0 bases, with 13 bases between them. This CDR3 has 17 residues. Germline CDR1 is SGHRS and CDR2 is YFSETQ. The CDR3 DNA reads as TGCGCCAGCAGCTGGACACTCTCCACCTCTGGGGCCAACGTCCTGACTTTC. Translating it yields CASSWTLSTSGANVLTF.

This clonotype was counted many times. This chain links TRBV20-1 with TRBJ1-1; 7 bases line up with TRBD1. V gave up 5 bases and J gave up 4 bases; unmatched junction bases: 16. Germline lookup yields CDR1 DFQATT and CDR2 SNEGSKA (reference sequence). The CDR3 loop spans 16 amino acids. CDR3 region: CSAAYMGGGEVTEAFF. CDR3 DNA sequence: TGCAGTGCTGCCTATATGGGAGGGGGCGAGGTCACTGAAGCTTTCTTT.

This clonotype showed up many times. The chain uses TRBV29-1 and TRBJ2-7, with D possibly matching TRBD2 (7 bases). The CDR3 length is 14 residues. Germline CDR1 SQVTM, CDR2 ANQGSEA. Trimming removed 3 bases at V and 0 bases at J, with 12 bases between. DNA for the CDR3: TGCAGCGTTGATAAGGGGGGGAGCTCCTACGAGCAGTACTTC. Translating it yields CSVDKGGSSYEQYF.

This clonotype was recorded many times. A read error may be the cause here, since a much bigger clone is one base away. The chain couples TRBV5-1 to TRBJ2-1; no reliable D call. V was cut by 3 bases and J by 3 bases, with 7 bases left in between. The CDR3 is 13 residues long. Germline V gene sequence: CDR1 SGHRS, CDR2 YFSETQ. CDR3 in amino acids: CASSSNGYNEQFF. CDR3 bases: TGCGCCAGCAGCTCCAACGGCTACAATGAGCAGTTCTTC.

This clonotype was detected ten times or more. The rearrangement joins TRBV5-1 to TRBJ2-7; 7 nucleotides align to TRBD1. The CDR3 is 14 residues long. Trimming took 2 bases from V and 0 from J; bases not matched to a gene: 2. Germline V lookup: CDR1 SGHRS, CDR2 YFSETQ. The CDR3 is CASSLHRGSYEQYF. For the CDR3, the DNA is TGCGCCAGCAGCTTACACAGGGGCTCCTACGAGCAGTACTTC.

This clonotype was recorded many times. The chain recombines TRBV5-1 with TRBJ1-1; weak D call: TRBD1 (6 bases). Germline CDR1 reads SGHRS; CDR2 reads YFSETQ. Trimming stripped 3 bases from V and 1 base from J, with 16 bases between. This CDR3 contains 16 residues. CDR3 DNA sequence: TGCGCCAGCAGCTGGCCCAGGGGTCAGAGGAACACTGAAGCTTTCTTT. This gives the protein CASSWPRGQRNTEAFF.

This clonotype showed up many times. The chain uses TRBV4-1 and TRBJ2-1; D is perhaps TRBD1 (6 bases). V gave up 5 bases and J gave up 3 bases, with 14 bases separating them. This CDR3 contains 15 residues. Germline CDR1 is MGHRA and CDR2 is YSYEKL. The CDR3 DNA reads TGCGCCAGCAGCTCCCCAGGGGTCCTCTACAATGAGCAGTTCTTC. Translated: CASSSPGVLYNEQFF.

This clonotype was counted many times. The chain carries TRBV20-1 and TRBJ1-5; D may be TRBD1 (5 bases). The CDR3 is 16 residues long. Looked up from germline, CDR1 is DFQATT and CDR2 is SNEGSKA (reference sequence). Trimming took 2 bases from V and 2 from J, leaving 16 bases between them. CDR3 amino acids: CSARQGLGVGNQPQHF. The CDR3 DNA reads as TGCAGTGCTAGACAGGGTCTGGGGGTTGGCAATCAGCCCCAGCATTTT.